What follows describes a single T cell receptor beta chain. Its antigen is not known. This CDR3 comprises 13 residues. Trimming pared 3 bases from V and 4 bases from J, leaving 9 bases between. CDR1 and CDR2 from the germline V gene are SGHNT and YENEEA. This specimen belongs to a study of cytomegalovirus exposure and HLA in healthy donors. Study findings and constraints: The study put some 150 TCR beta chains on its list as cytomegalovirus-associated. Within a later analysis, the majority of CMV-associated TCR beta chains appeared HLA-restricted. HLA allele associations emerged for about 16,000 TCR beta sequences in a later analysis, at 0.05 false discovery rate.

Primers for the PCR totalled 60 Vbeta and 13 Jbeta. Repertoires were generated with immunoSEQ multiplex PCR, while TCRdb's copy carries only in-frame clones and drops some. Of about 130,000 clones in the sample, 80% were seen once. The J gene is TRBJ1-1, the V gene TRBV11-3; D may be TRBD1 (6 bases). Material: PBMCs. This sequence was found in a man aged 30 to 39 in good health and CMV-seronegative. The CDR3 sequence is CASSLEQGTEAFF. CDR3 nucleotide sequence: TGTGCCAGCAGCTTGGAACAGGGCACTGAAGCTTTCTTT.